This record looks at one T cell receptor beta chain sequence and its context. This sample stems from a study of OX40 agonist ivuxolimab in advanced cancers. Across the whole study: Ivuxolimab doses were 0.01, 0.1, 0.3, 1.5, 3 or 10 mg/kg every 2 weeks. Three patients, one with hepatocellular carcinoma and two with cutaneous melanoma, responded partially.

The repertoire was sequenced with immunoSEQ multiplex PCR; TCRdb's copy has only in-frame clones and lacks some. The sample yields over 85,000 clones, about 91% seen once. The length of the CDR3 is 13 residues. Deletions cut 2 bases from V and 6 bases from J, with 9 bases between. From germline, CDR1 is MNHEY and CDR2 SVGAGI. The receptor comes from an adult with an advanced solid tumor such as melanoma, head and neck, liver or kidney cancer. The chain recombines TRBV6-5 with TRBJ2-3; the D gene is possibly TRBD2 (5 bases). This sample comprised CD4+ or CD8+ T cells sorted from blood, obtained in a trial of the OX40 agonist ivuxolimab. The CDR3 protein is CASSYRRADTQYF. CDR3 in DNA: TGTGCCAGCAGTTACAGGCGGGCTGATACGCAGTATTTT.